The sample holds one count of the clone carrying this T cell receptor (beta chain). These data come from a study of blood T cell repertoires in COVID-19. Study details: The United States, Italy and Spain were the sources of the acute and convalescent COVID-19 samples. Sources were T cells, B-cell-depleted T cells, or PBMCs; the material itself was cDNA or gDNA.

Per the study methods: Quantification of nucleated cells was approximated via reference gene primer amplification. This table comes from immunoSEQ multiplex PCR, and its TCRdb copy is limited to in-frame clones, with some not included. That table gives V, J and clone size, and the DNA gave D and trimming. The sample gives hundreds of thousands of clones, about 88% of which show up once; around 1.2% is in the top ten. The J segment lost 0 bases and the V segment lost 3 bases, leaving 2 bases of the junction unmatched. The germline gives CDR1 SGDLS, CDR2 YYNGEE. This CDR3 region has 16 residues. The source is a man aged 65 to 79 with acute or convalescent COVID-19. The chain recombines TRBV9 with TRBJ2-2; TRBD2 matches 10 bases. Sample: peripheral blood. The CDR3 region has the DNA TGTGCCAGCAGCGCCGGGACTAGCGCGAACACCGGGGAGCTGTTTTTT. Translating gives CASSAGTSANTGELFF.